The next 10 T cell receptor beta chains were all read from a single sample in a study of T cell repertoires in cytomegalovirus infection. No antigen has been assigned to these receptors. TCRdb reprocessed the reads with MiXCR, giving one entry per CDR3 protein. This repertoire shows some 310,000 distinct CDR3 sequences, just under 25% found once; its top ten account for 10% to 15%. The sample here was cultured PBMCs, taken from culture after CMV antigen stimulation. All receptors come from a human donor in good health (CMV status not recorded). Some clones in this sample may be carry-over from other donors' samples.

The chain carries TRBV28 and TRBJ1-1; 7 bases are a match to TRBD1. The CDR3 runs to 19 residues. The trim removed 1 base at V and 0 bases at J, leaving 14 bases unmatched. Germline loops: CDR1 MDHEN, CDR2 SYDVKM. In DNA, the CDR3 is TGTGCCAGCAGTTTATATTACGGGACAGACCCTGGGGTGAACACTGAAGCTTTCTTT. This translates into CASSLYYGTDPGVNTEAFF.

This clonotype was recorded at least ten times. The CDR3 here is CASSSKTSGSGETQYF. CDR3 in DNA: TGTGCCAGCAGCTCCAAGACTAGCGGGAGCGGGGAGACCCAGTACTTC. The V call is TRBV7-2, the J call TRBJ2-5, with TRBD2 matching 12 bases. CDR1 is SGHTA, CDR2 FQGNSA, per germline. V dropped 4 bases and J dropped 5; count of bases not matched to a gene: 8. CDR3 length equals 16 residues.

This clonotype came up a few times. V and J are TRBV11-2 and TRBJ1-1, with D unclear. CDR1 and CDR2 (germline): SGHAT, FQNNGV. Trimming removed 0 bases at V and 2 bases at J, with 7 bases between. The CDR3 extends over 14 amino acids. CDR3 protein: CASSLEVFNTEAFF. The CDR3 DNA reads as TGTGCCAGCAGCTTAGAGGTTTTTAACACTGAAGCTTTCTTT. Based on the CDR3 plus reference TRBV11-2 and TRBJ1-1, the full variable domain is EAGVAQSPRYKIIEKRQSVAFWCNPISGHATLYWYQQILGQGPKLLIQFQNNGVVDDSQLPKDRFSAERLKGVDSTLKIQPAKLEDSAVYLCASSLEVFNTEAFFGQGTRLTVV.

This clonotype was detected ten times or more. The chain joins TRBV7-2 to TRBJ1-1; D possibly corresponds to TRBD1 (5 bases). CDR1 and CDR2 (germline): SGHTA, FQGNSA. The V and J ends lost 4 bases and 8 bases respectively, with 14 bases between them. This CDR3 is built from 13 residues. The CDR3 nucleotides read TGTGCCAGCAGCTCGACAGACTTGCAGGAAGCTTTCTTT. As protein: CASSSTDLQEAFF.

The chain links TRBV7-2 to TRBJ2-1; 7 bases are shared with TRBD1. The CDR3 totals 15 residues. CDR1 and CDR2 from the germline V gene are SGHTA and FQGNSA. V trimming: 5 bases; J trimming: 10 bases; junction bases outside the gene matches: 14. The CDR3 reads CASSLIHGTVPEQFF. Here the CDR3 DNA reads TGTGCCAGCAGCCTGATACACGGGACAGTCCCCGAGCAGTTCTTC.

For the CDR3, the DNA is TGTGCCAGCAGAAGAGGACTAGCTCTACCCTACACAGATACGCAGTATTTT. This translates into CASRRGLALPYTDTQYF. The J gene is TRBJ2-3, the V gene TRBV6-1; 8 bases are shared with TRBD2. With 6 bases clipped from V and 2 bases from J, the junction kept 13 bases outside the gene matches. Germline CDR1 and CDR2: MNHNS and SASEGT. The CDR3 extends over 17 amino acids.

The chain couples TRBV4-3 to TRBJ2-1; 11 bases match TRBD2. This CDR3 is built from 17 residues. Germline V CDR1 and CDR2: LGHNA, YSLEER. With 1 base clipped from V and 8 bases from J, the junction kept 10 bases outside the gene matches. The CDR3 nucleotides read TGCGCCAGCAGCCAAGGGGGGGTACTAGCGGGAGACTATGAGCAGTTCTTC. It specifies CASSQGGVLAGDYEQFF.

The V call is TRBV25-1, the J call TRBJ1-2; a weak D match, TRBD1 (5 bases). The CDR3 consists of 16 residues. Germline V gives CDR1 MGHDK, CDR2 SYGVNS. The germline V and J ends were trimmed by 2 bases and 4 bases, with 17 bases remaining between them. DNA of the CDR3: TGTGCCAGCAGTGAAGGAGGGGCGATGCGTGGCTATGGCTACACCTTC. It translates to CASSEGGAMRGYGYTF.

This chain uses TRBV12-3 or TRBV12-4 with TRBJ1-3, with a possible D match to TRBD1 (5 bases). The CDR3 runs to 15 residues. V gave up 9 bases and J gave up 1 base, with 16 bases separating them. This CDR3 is CASRVDTSSGNTIYF. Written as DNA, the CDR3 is TGTGCCAGTCGAGTGGACACTTCTTCTGGAAACACCATATATTTT.

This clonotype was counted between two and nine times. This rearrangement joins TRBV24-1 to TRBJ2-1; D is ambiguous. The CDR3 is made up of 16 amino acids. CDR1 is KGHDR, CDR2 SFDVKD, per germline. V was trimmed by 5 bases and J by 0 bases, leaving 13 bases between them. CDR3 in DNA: TGTGCCACCAGTGTGTCCGGGCCAGCCTCCTACAATGAGCAGTTCTTC. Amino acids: CATSVSGPASYNEQFF.